This T cell receptor (beta chain) comes out of a study of blood T cell repertoires in COVID-19 (dated by TCRdb to between 2020 and 2021). In terms of the full investigation: Samples from collaborators originated in the United States, Italy and Spain and spanned both the acute and convalescent phases of COVID-19. The prospective study material was composed of cDNA or gDNA derived from T cells, B-cell-depleted T cells, or PBMCs. The dataset comprised deeply sampled blood TCRbeta repertoires from subjects exposed to, actively infected with, or recovered from COVID-19. The repertoires were released in a freely available public database intended as a resource for research on the immune response to SARS-CoV-2. Samples were obtained from the ongoing ImmuneRACE study (first 160 participants) and from 1,254 subjects provided by 6 global collaborators. A de-identified subject ID, COVID-19 status, age in years and sex were almost always included in the sample metadata. Where HLA class I and class II types were available, the types were taken from metadata supplied by the sample provider, not from assay-based typing. What the research found in general, with its limitations: Clinical and demographic metadata were provided uncurated, with the amount varying by source and participant.

Whole blood was collected in K2EDTA tubes by collaborating institutions according to the institutions' own protocols. For TCRbeta analysis, collaborator samples were shipped as frozen whole blood, as isolated PBMCs, or as DNA extracted from either sample type. TCRbeta CDR3 regions were amplified from genomic DNA using the immunoSEQ Assay, a bias-controlled multiplex PCR. As for the authors' bioinformatics: The number of nucleated cells in each sample was estimated by amplification of reference gene primers within the assay. To quantify the absolute abundance of each unique TCRbeta CDR3 rearrangement, sequence reads were collapsed and filtered. For each sample, productive Simpson clonality was calculated as the square root of Simpson's diversity index over productive rearrangements. Sourced from immuneACCESS, this table was stored by TCRdb with only in-frame sequences that have V and J called. A share of the clones is absent; for the studies checked, an unresolved V gene accounts for under half, and the remainder has no known explanation. The V and J calls and clone size were taken over from that table, and D and trimming were inferred from the DNA. This sample lists some 130,000 clones; around 89% were detected once. The ten largest clonotypes hold around 18% of the sample.

As for this clone: Its target antigen remains unknown. Base qualities are not provided; no much larger clone lies one nucleotide away.

CDR1 is given as MDHEN and CDR2 as SYDVKM, both from the germline V gene. From its cysteine to its phenylalanine, the CDR3 spans 17 amino acids. CDR3 DNA is the only sequence kept; it has 51 bases, read in frame from the first base. Deletion took 5 bases off V and 5 bases off J, with a span of 24 bases between the germline ends. The sequence links TRBV28 to TRBJ2-5, with TRBD1 perhaps the D gene, on 5 matching bases. Sequenced input: peripheral blood. This clonotype originated in a man aged 45-65 years with active or convalescent COVID-19. The nucleotide sequence reads TGTGCCAGCAGTCCTCAGGGTTACTACGCGCAAGTGGAGACCCAGTACTTC. Its coded protein is CASSPQGYYAQVETQYF. Supplemented by the reference TRBV28 and TRBJ2-5 proteins around the CDR3, the complete variable domain is DVKVTQSSRYLVKRTGEKVFLECVQDMDHENMFWYRQDPGLGLRLIYFSYDVKMKEKGDIPEGYSVSREKKERFSLILESASTNQTSMYLCASSPQGYYAQVETQYFGPGTRLLVL.